This T cell receptor (beta chain) stems from a study of OX40 agonist ivuxolimab in advanced cancers. CDR3 length: 16 amino acids. The V and J ends lost 5 bases and 8 bases, in that order; junction bases with no gene match: 20. Germline lookup yields CDR1 SQVTM and CDR2 ANQGSEA. TCRdb's table, derived via immunoSEQ multiplex PCR, lists solely in-frame clones and lacks some. The sample records approximately 80,000 clones, about 90% being singletons. Source: CD4+ or CD8+ T cells sorted from blood, taken in a trial of the OX40 agonist ivuxolimab. The chain is built from TRBV29-1 and TRBJ1-2; 7 bases agree with TRBD1. The receptor's source is an adult with an advanced solid tumor such as melanoma, head and neck, liver or kidney cancer. CDR3 sequence: CSVRNLRGQTPHGYTF. The CDR3 region has the DNA TGCAGCGTTCGGAATTTGCGGGGACAGACACCCCACGGCTACACCTTC.